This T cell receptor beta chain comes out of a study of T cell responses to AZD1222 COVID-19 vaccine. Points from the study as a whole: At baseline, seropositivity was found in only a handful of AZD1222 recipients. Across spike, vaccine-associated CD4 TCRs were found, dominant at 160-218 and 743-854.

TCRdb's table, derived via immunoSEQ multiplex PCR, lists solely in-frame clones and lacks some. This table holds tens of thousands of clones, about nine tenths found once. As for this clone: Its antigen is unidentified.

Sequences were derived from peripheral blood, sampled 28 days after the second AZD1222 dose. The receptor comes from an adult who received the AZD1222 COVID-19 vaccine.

CDR3 sequence reads: CASSHSQGNQPQHF. The CDR3 DNA reads as TGTGCCAGCAGCCACTCCCAGGGCAATCAGCCCCAGCATTTT. V usage is TRBV6-6 and J usage is TRBJ1-5, with no clear D. This CDR3 has 14 residues. Germline CDR1 and CDR2: MNHNY and SVGAGI (reference sequence). The V end lost 6 bases, the J end lost 2 bases, and 11 bases lay between the germline ends.